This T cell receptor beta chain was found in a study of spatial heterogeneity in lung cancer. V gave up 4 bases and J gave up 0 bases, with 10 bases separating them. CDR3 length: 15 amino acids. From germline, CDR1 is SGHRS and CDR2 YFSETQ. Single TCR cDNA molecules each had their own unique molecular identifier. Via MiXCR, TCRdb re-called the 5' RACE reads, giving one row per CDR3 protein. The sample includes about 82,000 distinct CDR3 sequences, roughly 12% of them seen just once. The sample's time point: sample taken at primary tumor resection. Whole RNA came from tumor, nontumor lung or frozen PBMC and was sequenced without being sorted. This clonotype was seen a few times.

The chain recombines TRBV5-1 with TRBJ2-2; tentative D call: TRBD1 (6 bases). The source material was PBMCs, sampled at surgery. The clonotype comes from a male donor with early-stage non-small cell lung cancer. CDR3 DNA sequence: TGCGCCAGCAGCCGGACAGACGCGAACACCGGGGAGCTGTTTTTT. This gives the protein CASSRTDANTGELFF.